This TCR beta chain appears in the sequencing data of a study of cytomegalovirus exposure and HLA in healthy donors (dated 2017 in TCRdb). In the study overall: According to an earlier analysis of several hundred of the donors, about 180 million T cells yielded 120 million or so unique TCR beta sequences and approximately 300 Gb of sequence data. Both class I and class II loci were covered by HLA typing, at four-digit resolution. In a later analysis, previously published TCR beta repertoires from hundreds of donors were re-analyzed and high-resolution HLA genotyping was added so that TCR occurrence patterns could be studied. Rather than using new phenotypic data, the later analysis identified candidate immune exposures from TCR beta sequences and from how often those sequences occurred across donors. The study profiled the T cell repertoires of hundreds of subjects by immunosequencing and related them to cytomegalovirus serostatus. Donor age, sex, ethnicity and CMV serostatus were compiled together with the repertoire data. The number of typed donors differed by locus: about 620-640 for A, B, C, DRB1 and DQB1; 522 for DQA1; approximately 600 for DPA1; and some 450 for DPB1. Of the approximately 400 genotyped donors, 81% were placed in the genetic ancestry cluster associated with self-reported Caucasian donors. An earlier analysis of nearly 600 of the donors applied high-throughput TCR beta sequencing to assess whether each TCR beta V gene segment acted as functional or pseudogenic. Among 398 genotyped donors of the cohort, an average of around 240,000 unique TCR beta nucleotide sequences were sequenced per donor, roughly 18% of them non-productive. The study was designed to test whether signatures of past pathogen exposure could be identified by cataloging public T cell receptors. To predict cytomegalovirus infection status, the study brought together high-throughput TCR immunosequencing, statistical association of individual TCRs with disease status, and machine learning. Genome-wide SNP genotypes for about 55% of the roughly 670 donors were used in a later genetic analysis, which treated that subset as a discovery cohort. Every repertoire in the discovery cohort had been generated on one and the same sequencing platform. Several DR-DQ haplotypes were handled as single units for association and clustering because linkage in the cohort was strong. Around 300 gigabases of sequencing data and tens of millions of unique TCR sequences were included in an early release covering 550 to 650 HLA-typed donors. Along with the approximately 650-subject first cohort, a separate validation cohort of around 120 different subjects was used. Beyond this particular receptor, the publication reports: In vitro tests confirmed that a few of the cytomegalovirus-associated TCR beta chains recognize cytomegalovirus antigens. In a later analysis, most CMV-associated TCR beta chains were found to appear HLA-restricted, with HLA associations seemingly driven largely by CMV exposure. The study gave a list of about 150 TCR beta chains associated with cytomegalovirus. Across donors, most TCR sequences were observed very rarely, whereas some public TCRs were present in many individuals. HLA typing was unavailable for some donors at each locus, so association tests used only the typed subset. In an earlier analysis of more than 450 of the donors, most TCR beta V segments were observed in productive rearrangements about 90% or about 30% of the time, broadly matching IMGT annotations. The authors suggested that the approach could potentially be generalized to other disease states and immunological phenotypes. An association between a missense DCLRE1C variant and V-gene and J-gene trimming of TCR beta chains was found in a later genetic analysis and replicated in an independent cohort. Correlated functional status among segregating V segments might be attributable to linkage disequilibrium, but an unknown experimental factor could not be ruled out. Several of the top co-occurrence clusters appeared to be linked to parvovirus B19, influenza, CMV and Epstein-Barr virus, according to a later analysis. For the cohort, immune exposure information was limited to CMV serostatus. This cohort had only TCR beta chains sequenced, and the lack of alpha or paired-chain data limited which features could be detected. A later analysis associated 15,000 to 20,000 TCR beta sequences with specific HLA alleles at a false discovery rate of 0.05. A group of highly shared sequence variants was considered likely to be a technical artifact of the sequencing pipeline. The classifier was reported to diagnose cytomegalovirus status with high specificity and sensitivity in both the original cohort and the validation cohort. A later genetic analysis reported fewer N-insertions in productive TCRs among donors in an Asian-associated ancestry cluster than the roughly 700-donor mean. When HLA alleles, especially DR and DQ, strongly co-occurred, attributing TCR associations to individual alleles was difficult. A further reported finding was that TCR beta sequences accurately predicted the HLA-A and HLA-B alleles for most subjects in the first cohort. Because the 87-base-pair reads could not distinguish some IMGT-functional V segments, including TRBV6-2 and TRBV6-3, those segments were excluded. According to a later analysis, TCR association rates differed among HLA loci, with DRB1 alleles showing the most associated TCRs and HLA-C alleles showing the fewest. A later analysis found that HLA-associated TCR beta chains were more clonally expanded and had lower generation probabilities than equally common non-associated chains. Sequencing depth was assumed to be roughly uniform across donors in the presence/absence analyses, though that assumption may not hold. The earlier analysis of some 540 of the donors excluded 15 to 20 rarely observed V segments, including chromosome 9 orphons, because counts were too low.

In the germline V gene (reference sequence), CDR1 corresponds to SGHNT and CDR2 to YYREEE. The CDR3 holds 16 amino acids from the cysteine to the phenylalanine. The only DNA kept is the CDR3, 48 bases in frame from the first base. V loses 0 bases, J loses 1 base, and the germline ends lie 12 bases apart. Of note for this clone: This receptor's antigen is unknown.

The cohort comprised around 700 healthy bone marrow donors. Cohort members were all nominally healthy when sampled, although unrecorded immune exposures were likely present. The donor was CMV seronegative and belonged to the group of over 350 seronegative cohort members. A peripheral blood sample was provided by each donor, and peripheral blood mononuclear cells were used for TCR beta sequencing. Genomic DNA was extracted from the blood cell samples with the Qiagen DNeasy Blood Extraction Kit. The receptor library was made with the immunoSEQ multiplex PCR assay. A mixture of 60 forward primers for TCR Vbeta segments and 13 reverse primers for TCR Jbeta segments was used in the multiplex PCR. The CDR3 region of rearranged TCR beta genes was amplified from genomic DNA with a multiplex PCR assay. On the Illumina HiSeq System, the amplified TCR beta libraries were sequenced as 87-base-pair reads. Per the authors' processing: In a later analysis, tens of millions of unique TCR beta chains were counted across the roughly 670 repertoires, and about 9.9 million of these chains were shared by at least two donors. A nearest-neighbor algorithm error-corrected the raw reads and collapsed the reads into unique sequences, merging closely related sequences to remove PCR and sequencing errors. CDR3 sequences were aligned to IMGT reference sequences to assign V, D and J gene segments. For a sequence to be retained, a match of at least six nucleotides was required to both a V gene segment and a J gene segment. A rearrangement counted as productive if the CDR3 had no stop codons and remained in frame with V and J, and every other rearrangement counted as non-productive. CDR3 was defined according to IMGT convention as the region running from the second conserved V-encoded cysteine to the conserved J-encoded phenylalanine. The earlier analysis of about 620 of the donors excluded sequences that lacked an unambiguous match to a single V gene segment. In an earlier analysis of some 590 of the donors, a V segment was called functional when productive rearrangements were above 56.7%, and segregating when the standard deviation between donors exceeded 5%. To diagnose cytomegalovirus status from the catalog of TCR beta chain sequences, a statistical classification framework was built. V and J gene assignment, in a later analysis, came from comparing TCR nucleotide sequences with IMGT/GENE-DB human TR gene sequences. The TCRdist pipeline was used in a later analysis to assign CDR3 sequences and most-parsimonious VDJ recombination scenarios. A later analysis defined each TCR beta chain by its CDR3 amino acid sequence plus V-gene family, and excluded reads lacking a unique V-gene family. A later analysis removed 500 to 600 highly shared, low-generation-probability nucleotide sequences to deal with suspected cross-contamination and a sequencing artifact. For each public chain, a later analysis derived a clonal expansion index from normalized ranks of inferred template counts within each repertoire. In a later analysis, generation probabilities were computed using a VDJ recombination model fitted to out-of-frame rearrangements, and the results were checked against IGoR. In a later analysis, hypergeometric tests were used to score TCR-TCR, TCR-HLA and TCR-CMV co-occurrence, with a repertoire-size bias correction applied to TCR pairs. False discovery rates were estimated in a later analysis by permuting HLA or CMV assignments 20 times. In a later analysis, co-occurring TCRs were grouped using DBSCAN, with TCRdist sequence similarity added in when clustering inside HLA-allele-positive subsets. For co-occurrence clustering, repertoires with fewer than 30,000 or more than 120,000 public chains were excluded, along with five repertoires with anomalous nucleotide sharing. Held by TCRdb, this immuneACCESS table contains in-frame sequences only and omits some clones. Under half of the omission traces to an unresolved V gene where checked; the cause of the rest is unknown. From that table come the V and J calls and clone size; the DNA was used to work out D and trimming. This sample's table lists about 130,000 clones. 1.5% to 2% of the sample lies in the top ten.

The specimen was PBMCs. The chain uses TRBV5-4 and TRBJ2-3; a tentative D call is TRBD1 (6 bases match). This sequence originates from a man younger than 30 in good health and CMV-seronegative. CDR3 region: CASSLGGGAGTDTQYF. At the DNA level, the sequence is TGTGCCAGCAGCTTGGGAGGGGGTGCGGGCACAGATACGCAGTATTTT.